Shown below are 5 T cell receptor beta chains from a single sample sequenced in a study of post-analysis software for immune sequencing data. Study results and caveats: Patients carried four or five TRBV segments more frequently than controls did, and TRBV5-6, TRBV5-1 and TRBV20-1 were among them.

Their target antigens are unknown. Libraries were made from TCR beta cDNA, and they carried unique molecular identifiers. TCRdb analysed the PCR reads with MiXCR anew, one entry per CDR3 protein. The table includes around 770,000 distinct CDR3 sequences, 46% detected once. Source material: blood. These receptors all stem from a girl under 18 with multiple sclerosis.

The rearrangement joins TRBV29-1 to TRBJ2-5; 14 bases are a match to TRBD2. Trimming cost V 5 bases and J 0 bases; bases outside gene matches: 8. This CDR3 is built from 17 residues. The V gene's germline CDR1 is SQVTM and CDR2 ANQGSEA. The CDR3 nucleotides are TGCAGCGTTTCCGGGACTAGCGGGAGCCCGTACCAAGAGACCCAGTACTTC. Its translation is CSVSGTSGSPYQETQYF.

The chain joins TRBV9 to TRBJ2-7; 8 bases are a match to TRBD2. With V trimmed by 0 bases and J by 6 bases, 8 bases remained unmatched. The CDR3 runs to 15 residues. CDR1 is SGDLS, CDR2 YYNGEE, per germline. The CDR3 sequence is CASSVDGRARGEQYF. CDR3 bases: TGTGCCAGCAGCGTAGACGGGAGGGCCAGAGGCGAGCAGTACTTC.

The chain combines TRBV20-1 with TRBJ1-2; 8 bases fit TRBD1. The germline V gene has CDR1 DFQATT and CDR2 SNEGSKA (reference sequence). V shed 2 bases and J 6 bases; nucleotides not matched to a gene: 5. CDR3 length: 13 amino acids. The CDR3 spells CSARPTTGDGYTF. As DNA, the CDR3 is TGCAGTGCTAGACCGACGACAGGGGATGGCTACACCTTC.

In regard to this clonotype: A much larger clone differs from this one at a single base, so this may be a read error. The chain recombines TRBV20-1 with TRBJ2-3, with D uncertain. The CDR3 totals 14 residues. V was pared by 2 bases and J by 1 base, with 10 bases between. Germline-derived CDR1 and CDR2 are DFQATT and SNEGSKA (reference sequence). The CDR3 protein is CSARTGGGTDTQYF. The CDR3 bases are TGCAGTGCTAGAACGGGCGGAGGCACAGATACGCAGTATTTT.

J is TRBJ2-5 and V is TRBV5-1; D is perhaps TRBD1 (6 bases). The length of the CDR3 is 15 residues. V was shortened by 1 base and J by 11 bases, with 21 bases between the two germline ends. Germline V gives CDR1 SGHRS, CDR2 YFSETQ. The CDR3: CASSLQGQISGEQYF. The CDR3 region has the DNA TGCGCCAGCAGCTTGCAGGGACAAATTTCAGGAGAGCAGTACTTC.